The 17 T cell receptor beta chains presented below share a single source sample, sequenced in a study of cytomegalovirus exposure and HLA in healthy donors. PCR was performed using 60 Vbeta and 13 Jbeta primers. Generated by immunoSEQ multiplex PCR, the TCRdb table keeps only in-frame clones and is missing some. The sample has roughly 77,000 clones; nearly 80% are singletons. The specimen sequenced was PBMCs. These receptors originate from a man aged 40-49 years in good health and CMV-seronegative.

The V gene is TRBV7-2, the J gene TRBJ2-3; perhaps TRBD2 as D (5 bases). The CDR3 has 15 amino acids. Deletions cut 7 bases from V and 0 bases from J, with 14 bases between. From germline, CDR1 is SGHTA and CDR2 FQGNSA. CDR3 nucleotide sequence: TGTGCCAGCACCCGGGATGCGTCTAGCACAGATACGCAGTATTTT. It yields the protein CASTRDASSTDTQYF.

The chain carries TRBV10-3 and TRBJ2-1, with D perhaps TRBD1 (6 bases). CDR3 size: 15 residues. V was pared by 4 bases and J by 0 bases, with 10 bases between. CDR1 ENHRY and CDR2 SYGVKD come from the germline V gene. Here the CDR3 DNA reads TGTGCCATCAGTGCCGGGACAAGCTCCTACAATGAGCAGTTCTTC. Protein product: CAISAGTSSYNEQFF.

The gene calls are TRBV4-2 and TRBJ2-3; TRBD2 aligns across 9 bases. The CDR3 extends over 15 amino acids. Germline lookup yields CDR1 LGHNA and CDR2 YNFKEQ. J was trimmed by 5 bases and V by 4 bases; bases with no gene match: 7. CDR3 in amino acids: CASSPLAGERDTQYF. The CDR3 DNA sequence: TGTGCCAGCAGCCCTTTAGCGGGAGAGAGAGATACGCAGTATTTT.

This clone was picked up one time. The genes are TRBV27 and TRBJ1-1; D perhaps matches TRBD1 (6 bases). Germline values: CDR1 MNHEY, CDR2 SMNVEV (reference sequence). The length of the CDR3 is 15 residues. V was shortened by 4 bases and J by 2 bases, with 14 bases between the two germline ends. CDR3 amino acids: CASSYLRGVNTEAFF. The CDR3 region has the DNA TGTGCCAGCAGTTATCTCAGGGGAGTAAACACTGAAGCTTTCTTT.

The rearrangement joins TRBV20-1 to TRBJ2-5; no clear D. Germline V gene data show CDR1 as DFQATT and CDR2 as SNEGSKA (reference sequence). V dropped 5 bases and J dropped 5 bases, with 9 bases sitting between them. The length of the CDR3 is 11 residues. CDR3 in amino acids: CSAPLSETQYF. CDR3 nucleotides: TGCAGTGCTCCCCTCTCGGAGACCCAGTACTTC.

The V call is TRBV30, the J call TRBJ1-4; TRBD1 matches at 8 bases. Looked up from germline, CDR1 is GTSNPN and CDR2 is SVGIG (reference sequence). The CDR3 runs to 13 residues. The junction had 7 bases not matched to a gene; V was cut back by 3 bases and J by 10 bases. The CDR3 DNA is TGTGCCTGGAGCGGACAGGGCGCCCGAAAACTGTTTTTT. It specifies CAWSGQGARKLFF.

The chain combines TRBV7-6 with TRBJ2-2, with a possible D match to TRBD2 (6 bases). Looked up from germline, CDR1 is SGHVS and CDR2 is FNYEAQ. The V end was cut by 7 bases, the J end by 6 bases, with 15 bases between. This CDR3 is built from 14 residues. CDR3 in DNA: TGTGCCAGCAACCCGCTCGGGGGAGCCGGGGAGCTGTTTTTT. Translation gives CASNPLGGAGELFF.

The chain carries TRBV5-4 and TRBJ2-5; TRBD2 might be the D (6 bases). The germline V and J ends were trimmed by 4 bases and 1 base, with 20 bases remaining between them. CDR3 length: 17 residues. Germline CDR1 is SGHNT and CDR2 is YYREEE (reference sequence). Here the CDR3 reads CASSPSTGRLAQETQYF. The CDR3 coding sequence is TGTGCCAGCAGCCCCTCCACGGGGAGGCTAGCCCAAGAGACCCAGTACTTC. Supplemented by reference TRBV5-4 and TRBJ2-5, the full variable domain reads ETGVTQSPTHLIKTRGQQVTLRCSSQSGHNTVSWYQQALGQGPQFIFQYYREEENGRGNFPPRFSGLQFPNYSSELNVNALELDDSALYLCASSPSTGRLAQETQYFGPGTRLLVL.

Here the CDR3 DNA reads TGTGCTAGTGGTTTAGCCCCCGGGGCCTACAATGAGCAGTTCTTC. Its translation is CASGLAPGAYNEQFF. The chain joins TRBV12-5 to TRBJ2-1, with D perhaps TRBD2 (5 bases). CDR3 size: 15 residues. V shed 3 bases and J shed 2 bases, with 11 bases lying between them. From germline, CDR1 is LGHNT and CDR2 FRNRAP.

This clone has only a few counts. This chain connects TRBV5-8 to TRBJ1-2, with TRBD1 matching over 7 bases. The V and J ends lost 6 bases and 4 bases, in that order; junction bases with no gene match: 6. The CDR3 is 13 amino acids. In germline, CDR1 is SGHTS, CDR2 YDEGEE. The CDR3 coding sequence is TGTGCCAGCACCCCGGACAGGTTCTATGGCTACACCTTC. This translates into CASTPDRFYGYTF.

The CDR3 here is CASSLRTGVDEKLFF. The CDR3 DNA reads as TGTGCCAGCAGTTTAAGGACAGGGGTTGATGAAAAACTGTTTTTT. The chain recombines TRBV27 with TRBJ1-4; 9 bases line up with TRBD1. V gave up 2 bases and J gave up 6 bases; unmatched junction bases: 4. Germline CDR1 and CDR2: MNHEY and SMNVEV (reference sequence). The CDR3 is made up of 15 amino acids.

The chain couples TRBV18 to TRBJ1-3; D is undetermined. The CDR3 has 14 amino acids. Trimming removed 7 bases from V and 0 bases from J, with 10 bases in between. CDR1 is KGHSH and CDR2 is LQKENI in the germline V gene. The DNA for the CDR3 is TGTGCCAGCTTTCCACTTCGCTCTGGAAACACCATATATTTT. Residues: CASFPLRSGNTIYF.

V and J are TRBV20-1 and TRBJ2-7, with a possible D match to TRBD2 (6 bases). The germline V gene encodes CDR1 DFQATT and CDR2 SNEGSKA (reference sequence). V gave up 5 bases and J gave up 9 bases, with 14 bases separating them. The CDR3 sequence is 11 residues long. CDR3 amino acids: CSAGRGTVQYF. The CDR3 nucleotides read TGCAGTGCTGGACGGGGGACTGTGCAGTACTTC.

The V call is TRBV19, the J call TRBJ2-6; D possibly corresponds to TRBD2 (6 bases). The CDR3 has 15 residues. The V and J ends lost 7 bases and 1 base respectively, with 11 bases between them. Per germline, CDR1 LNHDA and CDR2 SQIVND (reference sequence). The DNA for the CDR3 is TGTGCCAGTACTTTTCGGGGGTCTGGGGCCAACGTCCTGACTTTC. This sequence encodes CASTFRGSGANVLTF.

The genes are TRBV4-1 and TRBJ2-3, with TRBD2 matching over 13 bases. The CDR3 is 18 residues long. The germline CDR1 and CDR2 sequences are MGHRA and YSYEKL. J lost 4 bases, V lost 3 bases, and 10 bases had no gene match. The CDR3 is CASSHHGTSGNRADTQYF. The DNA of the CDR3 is TGCGCCAGCAGCCACCATGGGACTAGCGGGAATAGGGCAGATACGCAGTATTTT.

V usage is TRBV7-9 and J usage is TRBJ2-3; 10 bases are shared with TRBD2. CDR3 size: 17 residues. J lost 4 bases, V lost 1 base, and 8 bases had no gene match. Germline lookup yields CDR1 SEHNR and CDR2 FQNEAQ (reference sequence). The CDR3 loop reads CASSLEASGSWSDTQYF. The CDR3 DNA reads TGTGCCAGCAGCTTAGAGGCTAGCGGGAGTTGGTCAGATACGCAGTATTTT.

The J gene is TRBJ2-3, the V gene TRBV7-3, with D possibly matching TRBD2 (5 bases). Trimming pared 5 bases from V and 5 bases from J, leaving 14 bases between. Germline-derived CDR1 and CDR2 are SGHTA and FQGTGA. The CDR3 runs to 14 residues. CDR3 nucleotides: TGTGCCAGCAGCCCTGGCGGGTCCCTAGATACGCAGTATTTT. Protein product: CASSPGGSLDTQYF.